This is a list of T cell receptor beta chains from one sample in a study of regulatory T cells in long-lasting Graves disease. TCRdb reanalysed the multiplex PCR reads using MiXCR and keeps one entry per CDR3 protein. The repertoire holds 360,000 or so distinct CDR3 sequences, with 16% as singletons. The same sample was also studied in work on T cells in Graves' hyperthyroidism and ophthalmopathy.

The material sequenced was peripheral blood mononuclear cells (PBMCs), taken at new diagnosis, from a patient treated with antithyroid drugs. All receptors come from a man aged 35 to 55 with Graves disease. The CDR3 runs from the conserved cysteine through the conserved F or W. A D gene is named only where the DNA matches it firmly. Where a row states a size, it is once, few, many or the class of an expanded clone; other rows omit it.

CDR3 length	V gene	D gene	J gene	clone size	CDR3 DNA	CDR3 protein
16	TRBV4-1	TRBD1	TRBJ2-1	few	TGCGCCAGCAGCCAAGAACAGGGGGTGGCATACAATGAGCAGTTCTTC	CASSQEQGVAYNEQFF
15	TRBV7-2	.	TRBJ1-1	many	TGTGCCAGCAGCTTAGGCCCCGTCCAAAACACTGAAGCTTTCTTT	CASSLGPVQNTEAFF
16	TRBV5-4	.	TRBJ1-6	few	TGTGCCGGGAGCGAGGGCGCAAGCTCCTATAATTCACCCCTCCACTTT	CAGSEGASSYNSPLHF
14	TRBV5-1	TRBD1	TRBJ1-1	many	TGCGCCAGCAGCCATCGACAGGGGAACACTGAAGCTTTCTTT	CASSHRQGNTEAFF
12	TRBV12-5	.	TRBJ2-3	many	TGTGCTAGTGGTTCCCCTAGCCCTACGCAGTATTTT	CASGSPSPTQYF
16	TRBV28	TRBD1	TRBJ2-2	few	TGTGCCAGCAACGCGGGACAGGGGTATTATTCCGGGGAGCTGTTTTTT	CASNAGQGYYSGELFF
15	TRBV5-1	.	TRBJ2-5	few	TGCGCCAGCAGCTTGGTGGCAGGCACTCAAGAGACCCAGTACTTC	CASSLVAGTQETQYF
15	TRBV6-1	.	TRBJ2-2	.	TGTGCCAGCAGCTGGACAGTTAGCTCTGACGGGGAGCTGTTTTTT	CASSWTVSSDGELFF
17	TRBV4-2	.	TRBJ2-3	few	TGTGCCAGCAGCCAGCCGTTAATCAGGGGCCGCACAGATACGCAGTATTTT	CASSQPLIRGRTDTQYF
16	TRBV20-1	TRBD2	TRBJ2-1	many	TGCAGTGCTAGAGACGCGACTAGCGGGGGGTTCAATGAGCAGTTCTTC	CSARDATSGGFNEQFF
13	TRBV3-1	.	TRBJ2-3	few	TGTGCCACCAGTGATTGGGGGACAGATACGCAGTATTTT	CATSDWGTDTQYF
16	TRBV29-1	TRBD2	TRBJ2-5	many	TGCAGCGTTGAAGATATCGCGGGGGGGTACCAAGAGACCCAGTACTTC	CSVEDIAGGYQETQYF
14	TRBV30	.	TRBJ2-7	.	TGTGCCTGGAGTGCTACAGGGCGACCGGACGAGCAGTACTTC	CAWSATGRPDEQYF
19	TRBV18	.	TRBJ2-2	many	TGTGCCAGCTCACCACCCAACAGTTGGAGGGCCCAAGGTTCCCGGGAGCTGTTTTTT	CASSPPNSWRAQGSRELFF
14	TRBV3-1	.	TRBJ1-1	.	TGTGCCAGCAGCCCAACTGTGATGAACACTGAAGCTTTCTTT	CASSPTVMNTEAFF
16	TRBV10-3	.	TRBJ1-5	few	TGTGCCATCAGTGAGACAGGACCCTTTAGCAATCAGCCCCAGCATTTT	CAISETGPFSNQPQHF
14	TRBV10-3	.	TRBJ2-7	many	TGTGCCATCAGTGCTTCGGAAGATTACTACGAGCAGTACTTC	CAISASEDYYEQYF
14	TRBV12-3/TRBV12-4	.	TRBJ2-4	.	TGTGCCAGCAGGCGGTCCCTAGCCAAAAACATTCAGTACTTC	CASRRSLAKNIQYF
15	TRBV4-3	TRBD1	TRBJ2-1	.	TGCGCCAGCAGCCAAGAAGGCAGGGGGATCAATGAGCAGTTCTTC	CASSQEGRGINEQFF
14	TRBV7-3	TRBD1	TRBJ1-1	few	TGTGCCAGCAGCCGACAGGGGGTGAACACTGAAGCTTTCTTT	CASSRQGVNTEAFF
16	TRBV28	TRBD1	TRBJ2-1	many	TGTGCCAGCAGCTTGGGTGGGACAGGGACATACAATGAGCAGTTCTTC	CASSLGGTGTYNEQFF
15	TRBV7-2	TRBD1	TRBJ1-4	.	TGTGCCAGCAGCGTCAACAGGGGGGGAGGTGAAAAACTGTTTTTT	CASSVNRGGGEKLFF
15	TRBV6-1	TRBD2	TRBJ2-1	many	TGTGCCAGCAGTAAGGGACTAGCGGGGGGAAATGAGCAGTTCTTC	CASSKGLAGGNEQFF
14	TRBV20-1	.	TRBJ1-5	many	TGCAGTGCTCCCAAGGATTATAGCAATCAGCCCCAGCATTTT	CSAPKDYSNQPQHF
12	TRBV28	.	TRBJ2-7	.	TGTGCCAGCAGTTCAGGAAGGGGCGAGCAGTACTTC	CASSSGRGEQYF
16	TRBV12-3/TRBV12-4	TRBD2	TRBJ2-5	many	TGTGCCAGCAGTCCGACTAGCGGGGGGGCTAGTGAGACCCAGTACTTC	CASSPTSGGASETQYF
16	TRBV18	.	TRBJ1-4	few	TGTGCCAGCTCACCAGGGAAGATAAGGTCAAAAGAAAAACTGTTTTTT	CASSPGKIRSKEKLFF
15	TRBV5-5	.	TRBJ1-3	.	TGTGCCAGCAGCTTGACTAGCCTTGGGCGAAACACCATATATTTT	CASSLTSLGRNTIYF
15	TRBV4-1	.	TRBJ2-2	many	TGCGCCAGCAGCCAGGAGTGGAGATTCACCGGGGAGCTGTTTTTT	CASSQEWRFTGELFF
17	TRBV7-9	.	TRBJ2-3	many	TGTGCCAGCAGCTTAATATCGGGAAACCTCTACACAGATACGCAGTATTTT	CASSLISGNLYTDTQYF
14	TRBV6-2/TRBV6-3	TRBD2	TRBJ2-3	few	TGTGCCAGCAGCCCCGGGACTAGTCTCTTTACGCAGTATTTT	CASSPGTSLFTQYF
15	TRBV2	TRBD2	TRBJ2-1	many	TGTGCCAGCGGCCGGGAGTTAGCGGGGTTGAATGAGCAGTTCTTC	CASGRELAGLNEQFF
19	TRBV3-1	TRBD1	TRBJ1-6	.	TGTGCCAGCAGCCAACCGGGGACAGGGGGCGTCTTGGGAAATTCACCCCTCCACTTT	CASSQPGTGGVLGNSPLHF
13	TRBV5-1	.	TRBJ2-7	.	TGCGCCAGCAGCTTCCTACAGAATTACGAGCAGTACTTC	CASSFLQNYEQYF
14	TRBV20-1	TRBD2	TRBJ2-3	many	TGCAGTGCTTTTAGCGGGGGTAGCACAGATACGCAGTATTTT	CSAFSGGSTDTQYF
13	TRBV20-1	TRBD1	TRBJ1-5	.	TGCAGTGCCCAAACAGGGGGCAATCAGCCCCAGCATTTT	CSAQTGGNQPQHF
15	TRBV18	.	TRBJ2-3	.	TGTGCCAGCTCACCAGCCGGGGGCGACACAGATACGCAGTATTTT	CASSPAGGDTDTQYF
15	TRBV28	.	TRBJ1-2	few	TGTGCCAGCAGCTTGGGACCCTCCACGGGCTATGGCTACACCTTC	CASSLGPSTGYGYTF
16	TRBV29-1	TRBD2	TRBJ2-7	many	TGCAGCGGCCGGGGGACTAGCGGGGCCAACTCCTACGAGCAGTACTTC	CSGRGTSGANSYEQYF
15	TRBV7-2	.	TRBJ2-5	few	TGTGCCAGCAGCCCAGGGGAGGGGGGAGGAGAGACCCAGTACTTC	CASSPGEGGGETQYF
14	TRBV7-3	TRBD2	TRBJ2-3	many	TGTGCCAGCAGCTTGGGACTAGCGTTAGATACGCAGTATTTT	CASSLGLALDTQYF
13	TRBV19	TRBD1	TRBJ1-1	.	TGTGCCAGTAATGAGGGGGCTGGGACTGAAGCTTTCTTT	CASNEGAGTEAFF
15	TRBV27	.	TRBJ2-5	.	TGTGCCAGCAGTTTAGTGGCGACTAGTTGGGAGACCCAGTACTTC	CASSLVATSWETQYF
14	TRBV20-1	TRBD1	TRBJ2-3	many	TGCAGTGCTAGCGGGACAGGGGCGGCAGATACGCAGTATTTT	CSASGTGAADTQYF
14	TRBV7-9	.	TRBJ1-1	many	TGTGCCAGCAGCTTATTCCAGGGAAATACTGAAGCTTTCTTT	CASSLFQGNTEAFF
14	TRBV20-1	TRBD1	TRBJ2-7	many	TGCAGTGCTAGGGGACAGGAGGGCTCTGGCGAGCAGTACTTC	CSARGQEGSGEQYF
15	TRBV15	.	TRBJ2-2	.	TGTGCCACCAGCAGAGATCGGTTTCGAGGGGGGGAGCTGTTTTTT	CATSRDRFRGGELFF
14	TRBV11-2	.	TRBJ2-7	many	TGTGCCAGCAGCTTAGTAAGGGCCTCCTACGAGCAGTACTTC	CASSLVRASYEQYF
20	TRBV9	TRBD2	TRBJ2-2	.	TGTGCCAGCAGCACTAGCGGTAGTCCTACCGGGCCAGGGTACACCGGGGAGCTGTTTTTT	CASSTSGSPTGPGYTGELFF
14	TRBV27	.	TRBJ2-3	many	TGTGCCAGCAGCCCCGGACTCCGCACAGATACGCAGTATTTT	CASSPGLRTDTQYF
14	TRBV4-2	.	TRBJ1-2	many	TGTGCCAGCAGCCACGAGGGGGGGGCTGATGGCTACACCTTC	CASSHEGGADGYTF
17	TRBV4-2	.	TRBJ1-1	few	TGTGCCAGCAGCCACTCCCTCGGCCGCCCGGGAAACACTGAAGCTTTCTTT	CASSHSLGRPGNTEAFF
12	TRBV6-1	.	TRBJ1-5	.	TGTGCCAGCAGTGACCTCCTCCGGCCCCAGCATTTT	CASSDLLRPQHF
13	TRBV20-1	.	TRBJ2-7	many	TGCAGTGCTAGCTACGGGCAGTCCTACGAGCAGTACTTC	CSASYGQSYEQYF
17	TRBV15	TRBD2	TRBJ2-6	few	TGTGCCACCAGCACAAACCTCGGGAGGGCTGGGGCCAACGTCCTGACTTTC	CATSTNLGRAGANVLTF
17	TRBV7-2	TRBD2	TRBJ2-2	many	TGTGCCAGCAGCATTAGGGCTAGCGGGGGGGATACCGGGGAGCTGTTTTTT	CASSIRASGGDTGELFF
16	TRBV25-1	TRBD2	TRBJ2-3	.	TGTGCCAGCAGTGAAGGTCAGACTAGCGAGAAAGATACGCAGTATTTT	CASSEGQTSEKDTQYF
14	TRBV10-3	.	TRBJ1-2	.	TGTGCCATCAGTGAGTCGCCAGGGAACTATGGCTACACCTTC	CAISESPGNYGYTF
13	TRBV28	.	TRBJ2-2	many	TGTGCCAGCAGTCCCGGGAAGACCGGGGAGCTGTTTTTT	CASSPGKTGELFF
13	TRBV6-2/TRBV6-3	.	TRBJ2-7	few	TGTGCCAGCAGTTTGGAGAGGGGCTACGAGCAGTACTTC	CASSLERGYEQYF